This TCR beta chain emerged from a study of blood T cell repertoires in COVID-19. Per the original data handling: Researchers report that nucleated cell counts were estimated from reference gene primer amplification. Clones were read by immunoSEQ multiplex PCR, and TCRdb kept only the in-frame ones, dropping some. Clone size and the V and J calls come from that table; the DNA yielded D and trimming. In the table there are a few hundred thousand clones, more than 85% of which are singletons. Researchers sorted participants into cohorts using their self-reported clinical history. The trim removed 3 bases at V and 3 bases at J, leaving 1 base unmatched. This CDR3 contains 13 residues.

This receptor was identified in a woman in her twenties or thirties who had recovered from COVID-19. The V call is TRBV5-3, the J call TRBJ2-7; 9 nucleotides match TRBD1. TRBV5-3 is marked as an open reading frame, function uncertain. Sequencing was performed on PBMCs or T cells enriched from blood (not recorded which). The CDR3 DNA is TGTGCCAGAAGCTCGACAGGGGGCTACGAGCAGTACTTC. Amino acid sequence: CARSSTGGYEQYF.